Listed below are T cell receptor beta chains from one sample, sequenced in a study of T-cell memory formation after mild COVID-19. TCRdb fed the 5' RACE reads into MiXCR, producing one record per CDR3 protein. Of about 190,000 distinct CDR3 sequences detected, around 16% appear once; the ten largest clones hold approximately 2.4%. Sequencing was performed on PBMCs or a T cell subset sorted from them (not recorded which). Receptors originate from an adult woman who had mild COVID-19 (a few samples of this study predate the infection). Cell type and time point are not known. Both conserved end residues are part of each CDR3. Each record gives: V gene, D gene, clone size, J gene, CDR3 DNA, CDR3 protein. D genes are given only for firm matches. Rows give clone size only sometimes, using once, few, many, or a class for an expanded clone.

v_call: TRBV2; d_call: TRBD2; clone_size: NA; j_call: TRBJ2-5; cdr3_nt: TGTGCCATCCCCCAGGGACTAGCGGGGACCCAGTACTTC; cdr3_aa: CAIPQGLAGTQYF
v_call: TRBV11-2; d_call: NA; clone_size: NA; j_call: TRBJ2-7; cdr3_nt: TGTGCCAGCAGCAAAGTCGGGTCCCCTTACGAGCAGTACTTC; cdr3_aa: CASSKVGSPYEQYF
v_call: TRBV19; d_call: NA; clone_size: NA; j_call: TRBJ1-1; cdr3_nt: TGTGCCAGTAGGTACGGGACAAGTAACACTGAAGCTTTCTTT; cdr3_aa: CASRYGTSNTEAFF
v_call: TRBV9; d_call: NA; clone_size: NA; j_call: TRBJ1-6; cdr3_nt: TGTGCCAGCAGCATTAAAGAGGGGGGATATTCACCCCTCCACTTT; cdr3_aa: CASSIKEGGYSPLHF
v_call: TRBV5-1; d_call: NA; clone_size: few; j_call: TRBJ1-1; cdr3_nt: TGCGCCAGCTCGACGCGGGAAGCGAACACTGAAGCTTTCTTT; cdr3_aa: CASSTREANTEAFF
v_call: TRBV3-1; d_call: TRBD2; clone_size: few; j_call: TRBJ2-7; cdr3_nt: TGTGCCAGCACCAAAGCGGGGGGGCACTACGAGCAGTACTTC; cdr3_aa: CASTKAGGHYEQYF
v_call: TRBV12-3/TRBV12-4; d_call: NA; clone_size: many; j_call: TRBJ1-1; cdr3_nt: TGTGCCAGCAGTTTAGAATTGGAAGCTTTCTTT; cdr3_aa: CASSLELEAFF
v_call: TRBV5-5; d_call: NA; clone_size: NA; j_call: TRBJ1-3; cdr3_nt: TGTGCCAGCAGCTCTATTTCGGGTCAGGTCGGGAACACCATATATTTT; cdr3_aa: CASSSISGQVGNTIYF
v_call: TRBV15; d_call: NA; clone_size: few; j_call: TRBJ2-3; cdr3_nt: TGTGCCACCAGCACCGGACGGCTCACAGATACGCAGTATTTT; cdr3_aa: CATSTGRLTDTQYF
v_call: TRBV30; d_call: NA; clone_size: NA; j_call: TRBJ1-2; cdr3_nt: TGTGCCTGGAGTGCTAAGGGCGTCGACTATGGCTACACCTTC; cdr3_aa: CAWSAKGVDYGYTF
v_call: TRBV24-1; d_call: TRBD1; clone_size: NA; j_call: TRBJ2-6; cdr3_nt: TGTGCCACCAGTGAACCGACAGGGGGAGGTGGGGCCAACGTCCTGACTTTC; cdr3_aa: CATSEPTGGGGANVLTF
v_call: TRBV12-3/TRBV12-4; d_call: TRBD1; clone_size: few; j_call: TRBJ2-7; cdr3_nt: TGTGCCAGCAGTATACTACAGGGGGGCGAGCAGTACTTC; cdr3_aa: CASSILQGGEQYF
v_call: TRBV12-3/TRBV12-4; d_call: NA; clone_size: NA; j_call: TRBJ2-1; cdr3_nt: TGTGCCAATCTAATTGGGCGTGGGGCCTACAATGAGCAGTTCTTC; cdr3_aa: CANLIGRGAYNEQFF
v_call: TRBV18; d_call: NA; clone_size: many; j_call: TRBJ2-7; cdr3_nt: TGTGCCAGCTCACCTCTGGCGGGCCCCAGCTCCTACGAGCAGTACTTC; cdr3_aa: CASSPLAGPSSYEQYF
v_call: TRBV7-2; d_call: TRBD2; clone_size: many; j_call: TRBJ2-1; cdr3_nt: TGTGCCAGCAGCTTAGGTGCTAGCGGGACCTACAATGAGCAGTTCTTC; cdr3_aa: CASSLGASGTYNEQFF
v_call: TRBV5-1; d_call: TRBD1; clone_size: few; j_call: TRBJ1-1; cdr3_nt: TGCGCCAGCAGCCCCCGACCCACAGGGGACACTGAAGCTTTCTTT; cdr3_aa: CASSPRPTGDTEAFF
v_call: TRBV29-1; d_call: TRBD1; clone_size: few; j_call: TRBJ1-2; cdr3_nt: TGCAGCGTAGCCGGGACAGGGACCTATGGCTACACCTTC; cdr3_aa: CSVAGTGTYGYTF
v_call: TRBV12-5; d_call: NA; clone_size: NA; j_call: TRBJ2-3; cdr3_nt: TGTGCTAGTGGTTTGGGAGACTACGCAGATACGCAGTATTTT; cdr3_aa: CASGLGDYADTQYF
v_call: TRBV5-1; d_call: NA; clone_size: few; j_call: TRBJ2-3; cdr3_nt: TGCGCCAGCAGCTTGTCAGTCACAGATACGCAGTATTTT; cdr3_aa: CASSLSVTDTQYF
v_call: TRBV24-1; d_call: NA; clone_size: NA; j_call: TRBJ2-2; cdr3_nt: TGTGCCACTACGCGGGGGAACACCGGGGAGCTGTTTTTT; cdr3_aa: CATTRGNTGELFF
v_call: TRBV5-1; d_call: TRBD1; clone_size: few; j_call: TRBJ1-4; cdr3_nt: TGCGCCAGCAAACTCGGACAGGCAACTAATGAAAAACTGTTTTTT; cdr3_aa: CASKLGQATNEKLFF
v_call: TRBV15; d_call: NA; clone_size: NA; j_call: TRBJ2-3; cdr3_nt: TGTGCCACCAGCAGGAGTTTGGCATATACGCAGTATTTT; cdr3_aa: CATSRSLAYTQYF
v_call: TRBV12-3/TRBV12-4; d_call: NA; clone_size: NA; j_call: TRBJ1-1; cdr3_nt: TGTGCCAGCAGTTTCCGGAGGGACACTGAAGCTTTCTTT; cdr3_aa: CASSFRRDTEAFF
v_call: TRBV20-1; d_call: TRBD1; clone_size: NA; j_call: TRBJ1-6; cdr3_nt: TGCAGTGCTCCCGGGACAGGGCATTCACCCCTCCACTTT; cdr3_aa: CSAPGTGHSPLHF
v_call: TRBV7-2; d_call: NA; clone_size: many; j_call: TRBJ2-1; cdr3_nt: TGTGCCAGCAGCTTAGGAGCTAGCCCATACAATGAGCAGTTCTTC; cdr3_aa: CASSLGASPYNEQFF
v_call: TRBV12-3/TRBV12-4; d_call: NA; clone_size: few; j_call: TRBJ1-4; cdr3_nt: TGTGCCAGCAGTTTGTTATCTGAAAAACTGTTTTTT; cdr3_aa: CASSLLSEKLFF
v_call: TRBV6-2/TRBV6-3; d_call: TRBD2; clone_size: few; j_call: TRBJ2-7; cdr3_nt: TGTGCCAGCCGTGAAACTAGCGGGGGGAAGACCTACGAGCAGTACTTC; cdr3_aa: CASRETSGGKTYEQYF
v_call: TRBV15; d_call: NA; clone_size: NA; j_call: TRBJ2-3; cdr3_nt: TGTGCCACCAGCAGAGATCACCTTGATACGCAGTATTTT; cdr3_aa: CATSRDHLDTQYF
v_call: TRBV3-1; d_call: NA; clone_size: few; j_call: TRBJ2-1; cdr3_nt: TGTGCCAGCAGCCAAGGGGCCGAGCAGTTCTTC; cdr3_aa: CASSQGAEQFF
v_call: TRBV7-2; d_call: TRBD2; clone_size: NA; j_call: TRBJ2-5; cdr3_nt: TGTGCCAGCAGCTCCAGTAGCGGGGGGGCCGGGGAGACCCAGTACTTC; cdr3_aa: CASSSSSGGAGETQYF
v_call: TRBV2; d_call: NA; clone_size: few; j_call: TRBJ1-5; cdr3_nt: TGTGCCAGCAGTGATTGGGCACTTAGCAATCAGCCCCAGCATTTT; cdr3_aa: CASSDWALSNQPQHF
v_call: TRBV30; d_call: NA; clone_size: NA; j_call: TRBJ1-5; cdr3_nt: TGTGCCTGGGGCCCCCACCGGGGCGGTCAGCCCCAGCATTTT; cdr3_aa: CAWGPHRGGQPQHF
v_call: TRBV9; d_call: TRBD1; clone_size: NA; j_call: TRBJ2-7; cdr3_nt: TGTGCCAGCAGCGTGGAGGGGACAGGGTCCTACGAGCAGTACTTC; cdr3_aa: CASSVEGTGSYEQYF
v_call: TRBV20-1; d_call: NA; clone_size: few; j_call: TRBJ1-2; cdr3_nt: TGCAGTGCCCCCCGGGGAGGAGTCGCCTATGGCTACACCTTC; cdr3_aa: CSAPRGGVAYGYTF
v_call: TRBV5-6; d_call: TRBD1; clone_size: few; j_call: TRBJ2-7; cdr3_nt: TGTGCCAGCAGCCCCTCACGGGACAGTTTCTTACCCTCCTTCTACGAGCAGTACTTC; cdr3_aa: CASSPSRDSFLPSFYEQYF
v_call: TRBV3-1; d_call: NA; clone_size: NA; j_call: TRBJ2-1; cdr3_nt: TGTGCCAGCAGCCAAGAAGTCGGGCAATCGGAGCAGTTCTTC; cdr3_aa: CASSQEVGQSEQFF
v_call: TRBV6-5; d_call: TRBD1; clone_size: NA; j_call: TRBJ2-1; cdr3_nt: TGTGCCAGCAGCCGTGACAGGGTGGCCTACAATGAGCAGTTCTTC; cdr3_aa: CASSRDRVAYNEQFF
v_call: TRBV6-5; d_call: TRBD2; clone_size: few; j_call: TRBJ2-7; cdr3_nt: TGTGCCAGCAGTTACGGGCTAGCGGGAGGTAGCTCCTACGAGCAGTACTTC; cdr3_aa: CASSYGLAGGSSYEQYF
v_call: TRBV12-3/TRBV12-4; d_call: NA; clone_size: NA; j_call: TRBJ1-2; cdr3_nt: TGTGCCATAAGATCACCCCTGGCAGCATATGGCTACACCTTC; cdr3_aa: CAIRSPLAAYGYTF
v_call: TRBV5-1; d_call: NA; clone_size: once; j_call: TRBJ2-3; cdr3_nt: TGCGCCAGCAGCTTGGACGGCGGGGCGGCGGATACGCAGTATTTT; cdr3_aa: CASSLDGGAADTQYF
v_call: TRBV3-1; d_call: NA; clone_size: NA; j_call: TRBJ1-2; cdr3_nt: TGTGCCAGCAGCCAACTCATGGGCGCCGGGACGGACTATGGCTACACCTTC; cdr3_aa: CASSQLMGAGTDYGYTF
v_call: TRBV7-9; d_call: NA; clone_size: few; j_call: TRBJ2-4; cdr3_nt: TGTGCCAGCAGCCCGACGGGTTTAGAAAACATTCAGTACTTC; cdr3_aa: CASSPTGLENIQYF
v_call: TRBV11-2; d_call: TRBD1; clone_size: many; j_call: TRBJ2-1; cdr3_nt: TGTGCCAGCAGCTCCGGGACAGGGTCTTATGAGCAGTTCTTC; cdr3_aa: CASSSGTGSYEQFF
v_call: TRBV15; d_call: NA; clone_size: NA; j_call: TRBJ1-6; cdr3_nt: TGTGCCACCAGCAGGGACCTTGGGAATTCACCCCTCCACTTT; cdr3_aa: CATSRDLGNSPLHF
v_call: TRBV11-1; d_call: NA; clone_size: NA; j_call: TRBJ1-1; cdr3_nt: TGTGCCAGCAGCTTATACTCCGCGCAAGCTTTCTTT; cdr3_aa: CASSLYSAQAFF
v_call: TRBV20-1; d_call: TRBD1; clone_size: few; j_call: TRBJ2-5; cdr3_nt: TGCAGTGCTGGTGGACAGGGGGGAGAGACCCAGTACTTC; cdr3_aa: CSAGGQGGETQYF
v_call: TRBV7-9; d_call: NA; clone_size: few; j_call: TRBJ2-1; cdr3_nt: TGTGCCAGCAGCCCTTTAGAGGGCTACTCCTACAATGAGCAGTTCTTC; cdr3_aa: CASSPLEGYSYNEQFF
v_call: TRBV20-1; d_call: NA; clone_size: many; j_call: TRBJ2-1; cdr3_nt: TGCAGTGCTAGTATTGGCCCACGTCGTTACAATGAGCAGTTCTTC; cdr3_aa: CSASIGPRRYNEQFF
v_call: TRBV5-1; d_call: NA; clone_size: NA; j_call: TRBJ1-5; cdr3_nt: TGCGCCAGCAGCTTGGGGGCAGTAGATCAGCCCCAGCATTTT; cdr3_aa: CASSLGAVDQPQHF
v_call: TRBV30; d_call: TRBD1; clone_size: NA; j_call: TRBJ2-7; cdr3_nt: TGTGCCTGGAGCGTCGATTACGGGACAGGGGACGAGCAGTACTTC; cdr3_aa: CAWSVDYGTGDEQYF
v_call: TRBV2; d_call: NA; clone_size: NA; j_call: TRBJ1-1; cdr3_nt: TGTGCCAGCAGTCCCCCTTTGGAGAACACTGAAGCTTTCTTT; cdr3_aa: CASSPPLENTEAFF
v_call: TRBV20-1; d_call: TRBD2; clone_size: NA; j_call: TRBJ2-7; cdr3_nt: TGCAGTGCTAGATTTAGCGGGGGCTGGAGCTCCTACGAGCAGTACTTC; cdr3_aa: CSARFSGGWSSYEQYF
v_call: TRBV3-1; d_call: NA; clone_size: NA; j_call: TRBJ1-1; cdr3_nt: TGTGCCAGCAGCCTCGCAAGCGGGTGGAGGGCCACTGAAGCTTTCTTT; cdr3_aa: CASSLASGWRATEAFF
v_call: TRBV20-1; d_call: TRBD1; clone_size: few; j_call: TRBJ1-1; cdr3_nt: TGCAGTGCTAGGGAAACAGGGGTGAACACTGAAGCTTTCTTT; cdr3_aa: CSARETGVNTEAFF